This TCR beta chain was identified during a study of blood T cells in healthy people across ages. Study observations and caveats: The CMV status of each donor remained undetermined, and this could have confounded shifts in expanded clonotypes. Naive T cell percentage and TCR beta diversity correlated strongly.

Whenever a sample was processed, at least 7 million PBMCs were isolated. Using a J-beta primer mix together with a sample-barcoded 5' primer, a second PCR was run for roughly 7 to 11 cycles. The template-switch adaptor was a 5' adaptor with 12 random nucleotides. It tagged each cDNA molecule. TCRdb re-called the 5' RACE reads through MiXCR, storing one row per CDR3 protein. The table includes about 830,000 distinct CDR3 sequences, 62% detected once. Germline CDR1 is LGHNA and CDR2 is YSLEER. The CDR3 is 14 amino acids. This clonotype has only a few counts. Its antigen is not known. At one end the junction does not follow the germline gene, possibly because of a read error.

The chain links TRBV4-3 to TRBJ2-1, with 9 bases fitting TRBD1. This receptor was identified in a man younger than 45 in good health. Source material: blood. CDR3 sequence reads: CASSRGQGYNEQFF. CDR3 nucleotides: TGTGCCAGCAGCCGGGGACAGGGCTACAATGAGCAGTTCTTC.